This T cell receptor (beta chain) emerged from a study of blood T cell repertoires in COVID-19. Study as a whole: Italy, Spain and the United States were the sources of the convalescent and acute COVID-19 samples. PBMCs, B-cell-depleted T cells, or T cells provided the cDNA or gDNA that made up the material.

Original data processing: Reference gene primer amplification yielded estimated nucleated cell counts. The table came from immunoSEQ multiplex PCR; TCRdb's copy has only in-frame clones and leaves some out. That table supplies the V and J calls and clone size; D and trimming were determined from the DNA. The sample lists tens of thousands of clones, about nine tenths occurring once. CDR1 is MNHEY and CDR2 is SVGAGI in the germline V gene. The ends were cut back, 2 bases at V and 8 bases at J, with 12 bases in the middle. The CDR3 is 13 amino acids. Sequencing was done on a sample of peripheral blood. This TCR came from a woman aged 45-59 years with acute or convalescent COVID-19. The rearrangement links TRBV6-5 to TRBJ1-2; unclear D gene. The CDR3 nucleotides read TGTGCCAGCAGTTACCAAAGACAAAAAGGCTACACCTTC. It specifies CASSYQRQKGYTF.